A selection of T cell receptor beta chains follows, all from one sample in a study of blood T cell repertoires in COVID-19. Using immunoSEQ multiplex PCR, the repertoire was profiled, and TCRdb retains in-frame clones only, with some absent. The profile covers under 250,000 clones, with 80% to 90% appearing a single time and under 3.5% taken by the ten largest. Input material: PBMCs or T cells enriched from blood (not recorded which). The receptors come from a woman under 30 in a cohort exposed to, infected with or recovered from COVID-19 (not recorded which). Each CDR3 is given with its conserved first and last residue. Fields, in order: V gene, D gene, J gene, clone size, CDR3 DNA, CDR3 protein. The D gene is left open where the match is weak. Size is omitted from some rows. Given values are once, few, many or a class for expanded clones.

v_gene: TRBV15
d_gene: NA
j_gene: TRBJ2-3
abundance: NA
CDR3nt: TGTGCCACCAGCAGAGATCGGAGTAGCACAGATACGCAGTATTTT
CDR3aa: CATSRDRSSTDTQYF

v_gene: TRBV11-3
d_gene: NA
j_gene: TRBJ2-3
abundance: NA
CDR3nt: TGTGCCAGCAGCTCCCATAGGTGGGGGGAGAGCACAGATACGCAGTATTTT
CDR3aa: CASSSHRWGESTDTQYF

v_gene: TRBV6-6
d_gene: TRBD1
j_gene: TRBJ2-7
abundance: NA
CDR3nt: TGTGCCAGCAGTACCAGGGGGAGCTCCTACGAGCAGTACTTC
CDR3aa: CASSTRGSSYEQYF

v_gene: TRBV28
d_gene: NA
j_gene: TRBJ2-2
abundance: NA
CDR3nt: TGTGCCAGCAGCCCGGTCGTAGGGGAGCTGTTTTTT
CDR3aa: CASSPVVGELFF

v_gene: TRBV6-5
d_gene: NA
j_gene: TRBJ1-2
abundance: NA
CDR3nt: TGTGCCAGCAGCTTACTCAGGAACTATGGCTACACCTTC
CDR3aa: CASSLLRNYGYTF

v_gene: TRBV3-1/TRBV3-2
d_gene: TRBD2
j_gene: TRBJ2-1
abundance: NA
CDR3nt: TGTGCCAGCAGCCTCTCCTCTCTGGCGGGGGGGAATCACAATGAGCAGTTCTTC
CDR3aa: CASSLSSLAGGNHNEQFF

v_gene: TRBV7-9
d_gene: NA
j_gene: TRBJ1-3
abundance: once
CDR3nt: TGTGCCAGCAGCTTAGTGTCACACCCTGGAAACACCATATATTTT
CDR3aa: CASSLVSHPGNTIYF

v_gene: TRBV5-4
d_gene: TRBD1
j_gene: TRBJ1-1
abundance: NA
CDR3nt: TGTGCCAGCAGCGGGCAGGGGGCTTGGACTGAAGCTTTCTTT
CDR3aa: CASSGQGAWTEAFF

v_gene: TRBV14
d_gene: NA
j_gene: TRBJ1-3
abundance: NA
CDR3nt: TGTGCCAGCAGCCAAGTCGAGGTTCCCTCTGGAAACACCATATATTTT
CDR3aa: CASSQVEVPSGNTIYF

v_gene: TRBV10-2
d_gene: NA
j_gene: TRBJ2-5
abundance: NA
CDR3nt: TGCGCCAGCAGTGAGGGGGGGGCATCCTATACAGAGACCCAGTACTTC
CDR3aa: CASSEGGASYTETQYF

v_gene: TRBV27
d_gene: NA
j_gene: TRBJ1-1
abundance: NA
CDR3nt: TGTGCCAGCAGTCAGACAGGTTGGACTGAAGCTTTCTTT
CDR3aa: CASSQTGWTEAFF

v_gene: TRBV11-3
d_gene: NA
j_gene: TRBJ1-6
abundance: NA
CDR3nt: TGTGCCAGCAGCCCAAACTTTTATAATTCACCCCTCCACTTT
CDR3aa: CASSPNFYNSPLHF

v_gene: TRBV5-5
d_gene: NA
j_gene: TRBJ1-2
abundance: NA
CDR3nt: TGTGCCAGCACCTTGGGGGGGCCTAACTATGGCTACACCTTC
CDR3aa: CASTLGGPNYGYTF

v_gene: TRBV27
d_gene: TRBD2
j_gene: TRBJ2-2
abundance: NA
CDR3nt: TGTGCCAGCTCCTCAATCGGGACTAGCGGGACTTTCACCGGGGAGCTGTTTTTT
CDR3aa: CASSSIGTSGTFTGELFF

v_gene: TRBV13
d_gene: TRBD1
j_gene: TRBJ2-4
abundance: NA
CDR3nt: TGTGCCAGCAGCTTAGGGGACAGGGGGCAATCCTACTTC
CDR3aa: CASSLGDRGQSYF

v_gene: TRBV30
d_gene: TRBD1
j_gene: TRBJ2-6
abundance: NA
CDR3nt: TGTGCCTCCGACAGGGGGAAAAGCTCTGGGGCCAACGTCCTGACTTTC
CDR3aa: CASDRGKSSGANVLTF

v_gene: TRBV18
d_gene: TRBD1
j_gene: TRBJ1-1
abundance: NA
CDR3nt: TGTGCCAGCTCACCTAAGACAGGGACTGAAGCTTTCTTT
CDR3aa: CASSPKTGTEAFF

v_gene: TRBV5-1
d_gene: NA
j_gene: TRBJ2-7
abundance: NA
CDR3nt: TGCGCCAGCAGCTTGGACAGTAATTCCTACGAGCAGTACTTC
CDR3aa: CASSLDSNSYEQYF

v_gene: TRBV27
d_gene: NA
j_gene: TRBJ2-3
abundance: NA
CDR3nt: TGTGCCAGCATCCCAACCTCCCGTCTAGGGGCCACAGATACGCAGTATTTT
CDR3aa: CASIPTSRLGATDTQYF

v_gene: TRBV18
d_gene: NA
j_gene: TRBJ1-6
abundance: NA
CDR3nt: TGTGCCAGCTCAGAGGACATATCCTATAATTCACCCCTCCACTTT
CDR3aa: CASSEDISYNSPLHF

v_gene: TRBV28
d_gene: NA
j_gene: TRBJ1-5
abundance: NA
CDR3nt: TGTGCCAGCAGTTTACATGGGCAGGGGAGCAATCAGCCCCAGCATTTT
CDR3aa: CASSLHGQGSNQPQHF

v_gene: TRBV30
d_gene: NA
j_gene: TRBJ2-7
abundance: NA
CDR3nt: TGTGCCGGGGGGACAGTCACCTACGAGCAGTACTTC
CDR3aa: CAGGTVTYEQYF

v_gene: TRBV9
d_gene: NA
j_gene: TRBJ2-2
abundance: NA
CDR3nt: TGTGCCAGCAGCGGAGGGAGGACCGGGGAGCTGTTTTTT
CDR3aa: CASSGGRTGELFF

v_gene: TRBV24-1
d_gene: NA
j_gene: TRBJ2-1
abundance: NA
CDR3nt: TGTGCCACCAGTGATCTAGTAACAAGTGAGCAGTTCTTC
CDR3aa: CATSDLVTSEQFF

v_gene: TRBV27
d_gene: NA
j_gene: TRBJ1-1
abundance: once
CDR3nt: TGTGCCAGCAGTTTTAATTACGGAGGGGTTGGTGTCACTGAAGCTTTCTTT
CDR3aa: CASSFNYGGVGVTEAFF

v_gene: TRBV4-1
d_gene: TRBD1
j_gene: TRBJ1-5
abundance: NA
CDR3nt: TGCGCCAGCAGCCACAGAATCGTGGACAGGGGCGGTAGCAATCAGCCCCAGCATTTT
CDR3aa: CASSHRIVDRGGSNQPQHF

v_gene: TRBV3-1/TRBV3-2
d_gene: NA
j_gene: TRBJ2-1
abundance: NA
CDR3nt: TGTGCCAGCAGCCACCGACCGGGACACGTCGTATACAATGAGCAGTTCTTC
CDR3aa: CASSHRPGHVVYNEQFF

v_gene: TRBV7-8
d_gene: NA
j_gene: TRBJ1-2
abundance: NA
CDR3nt: TGTGCCAGCAGCTTAGTAGAGATCTATGGCTACACCTTC
CDR3aa: CASSLVEIYGYTF

v_gene: TRBV5-5
d_gene: NA
j_gene: TRBJ2-7
abundance: few
CDR3nt: TGTGCCAGCAGCGTGGGCAGCTCCTACGAGCAGTACTTC
CDR3aa: CASSVGSSYEQYF

v_gene: TRBV5-1
d_gene: NA
j_gene: TRBJ2-2
abundance: NA
CDR3nt: TGCGCCAGCAGCTTTGACCCCCGAGGCGGGACCGGGGAGCTGTTTTTT
CDR3aa: CASSFDPRGGTGELFF

v_gene: TRBV6-5
d_gene: NA
j_gene: TRBJ1-6
abundance: NA
CDR3nt: TGTGCCAGCAGCGACAGCTCCTATAATTCACCCCTCCACTTT
CDR3aa: CASSDSSYNSPLHF

v_gene: TRBV2
d_gene: NA
j_gene: TRBJ2-1
abundance: NA
CDR3nt: TGTGCCAGCAGGGAGGGGCTATACAATGAGCAGTTCTTC
CDR3aa: CASREGLYNEQFF

v_gene: TRBV9
d_gene: NA
j_gene: TRBJ2-1
abundance: NA
CDR3nt: TGTGCCAGCAGCGGGGGACTCTACAATGAGCAGTTCTTC
CDR3aa: CASSGGLYNEQFF

v_gene: TRBV2
d_gene: TRBD1
j_gene: TRBJ1-5
abundance: NA
CDR3nt: TGTGCCAGCAGTGTACAGGGGGCGAGTCAGCCCCAGCATTTT
CDR3aa: CASSVQGASQPQHF

v_gene: TRBV30
d_gene: TRBD1
j_gene: TRBJ2-2
abundance: few
CDR3nt: TGTGCCTGGGGATTAGGACAGGGTAGTGCCGGGGAGCTGTTTTTT
CDR3aa: CAWGLGQGSAGELFF

v_gene: TRBV5-6
d_gene: NA
j_gene: TRBJ1-2
abundance: NA
CDR3nt: TGTGCCAGCAGCTTGGAGCCAGGGTTGAACTATGGCTACACCTTC
CDR3aa: CASSLEPGLNYGYTF

v_gene: TRBV7-8
d_gene: NA
j_gene: TRBJ2-3
abundance: once
CDR3nt: TGTGCCAGCAGCCGAGACCTAACAGATACGCAGTATTTT
CDR3aa: CASSRDLTDTQYF

v_gene: TRBV25-1
d_gene: NA
j_gene: TRBJ1-1
abundance: NA
CDR3nt: TGTGCCAGCAGTGAATCCTATCTGAACACTGAAGCTTTCTTT
CDR3aa: CASSESYLNTEAFF

v_gene: TRBV19
d_gene: TRBD2
j_gene: TRBJ2-1
abundance: once
CDR3nt: TGTGCCAGTAGTCGGGGGGGCCGGGGTGAGCAGTTCTTC
CDR3aa: CASSRGGRGEQFF

v_gene: TRBV5-1
d_gene: TRBD2
j_gene: TRBJ2-7
abundance: NA
CDR3nt: TGCGCCAGCAGCGCCGTTGTAGCGGGAGGAACCTACGAGCAGTACTTC
CDR3aa: CASSAVVAGGTYEQYF

v_gene: TRBV10-2
d_gene: NA
j_gene: TRBJ1-5
abundance: NA
CDR3nt: TGCGCCAGCAGTGAGGAGGTTTATAGCAATCAGCCCCAGCATTTT
CDR3aa: CASSEEVYSNQPQHF

v_gene: TRBV2
d_gene: NA
j_gene: TRBJ2-7
abundance: NA
CDR3nt: TGTGCCAGCAGTGCATCATACGAGCAGTACTTC
CDR3aa: CASSASYEQYF

v_gene: TRBV5-1
d_gene: TRBD2
j_gene: TRBJ2-7
abundance: NA
CDR3nt: TGCGCCAGCAGTGAAGCGGGAGGCCCCTACGAGCAGTACTTC
CDR3aa: CASSEAGGPYEQYF

v_gene: TRBV5-1
d_gene: TRBD2
j_gene: TRBJ2-1
abundance: NA
CDR3nt: TGCGCCAGCGGGAGGGCCGGGTACGATGAGCAGTTCTTC
CDR3aa: CASGRAGYDEQFF